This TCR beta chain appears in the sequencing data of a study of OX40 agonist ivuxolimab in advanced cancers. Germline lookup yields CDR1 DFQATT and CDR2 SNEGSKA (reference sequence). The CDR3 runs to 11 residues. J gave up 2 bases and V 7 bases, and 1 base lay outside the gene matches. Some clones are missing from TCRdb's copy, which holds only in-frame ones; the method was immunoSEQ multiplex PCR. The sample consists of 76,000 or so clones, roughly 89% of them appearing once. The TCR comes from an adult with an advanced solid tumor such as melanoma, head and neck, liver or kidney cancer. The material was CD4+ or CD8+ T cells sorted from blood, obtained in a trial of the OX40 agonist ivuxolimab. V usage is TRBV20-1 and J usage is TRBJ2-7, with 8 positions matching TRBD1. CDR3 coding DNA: TGCAGTGGACAGGGGACCTACGAGCAGTACTTC. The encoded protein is CSGQGTYEQYF.